The rows below give T cell receptor beta chains drawn from one sample of a study of blood T cell repertoires in COVID-19. Assay: immunoSEQ multiplex PCR; the TCRdb copy retains only in-frame clones and omits some. Among fewer than 250,000 clones listed, under 90% were seen once. The sequenced material came from peripheral blood. All receptors come from a man aged 50 to 59 with acute or convalescent COVID-19. Both conserved end residues are part of each CDR3. Fields, in order: V gene, J gene, clone size, D gene, CDR3 protein, CDR3 DNA. The D gene is left open where the match is weak. The listing skips clone size in some rows; elsewhere it reads once, few, many or a size class.

>TRBV7-9|TRBJ1-1|few|TRBD1
CATRDRAPEAFF
TGTGCCACTCGGGACAGGGCTCCTGAAGCTTTCTTT
>TRBV30|TRBJ1-5|once|NA
CAWSARSNQPQHF
TGTGCCTGGAGTGCCAGGTCCAATCAGCCCCAGCATTTT
>TRBV11-2|TRBJ1-2|few|TRBD1
CASTPGTANYGYTF
TGTGCCAGCACCCCCGGGACAGCTAACTATGGCTACACCTTC
>TRBV30|TRBJ1-6|NA|NA
CAWSQGSPLHF
TGTGCCTGGAGCCAGGGTTCACCCCTCCACTTT
>TRBV3-1/TRBV3-2|TRBJ1-1|NA|NA
CASSQVNTMNTEAFF
TGTGCCAGCAGCCAAGTCAACACAATGAACACTGAAGCTTTCTTT
>TRBV6-4|TRBJ2-6|NA|TRBD1
CASSAGQGDSGANVLTF
TGTGCCAGCAGTGCGGGACAGGGGGACTCTGGGGCCAACGTCCTGACTTTC
>TRBV30|TRBJ1-1|once|NA
CAWTRGGGTEAFF
TGTGCCTGGACCAGGGGAGGGGGCACTGAAGCTTTCTTT
>TRBV3-1/TRBV3-2|TRBJ1-1|NA|NA
CASSQDGGSEAFF
TGTGCCAGCAGCCAAGATGGCGGGTCTGAAGCTTTCTTT
>TRBV5-1|TRBJ1-4|NA|NA
CASRDGLNEKLFF
TGCGCCAGCAGAGATGGGCTTAATGAAAAACTGTTTTTT
>TRBV29-1|TRBJ1-1|NA|TRBD1
CSAGTGNTEAFF
TGCAGCGCCGGGACAGGGAACACTGAAGCTTTCTTT
>TRBV5-6|TRBJ2-4|NA|NA
CASSLTRDIPLAKNIQYF
TGTGCCAGCAGCTTAACCCGGGACATACCCTTAGCCAAAAACATTCAGTACTTC
>TRBV7-2|TRBJ2-7|NA|NA
CASSLEVVGEQYF
TGTGCCAGCAGCTTAGAGGTAGTCGGGGAGCAGTACTTC
>TRBV5-1|TRBJ2-5|NA|TRBD2
CASRTGTSGSVETQYF
TGCGCCAGCAGAACCGGGACTAGTGGCTCGGTGGAGACCCAGTACTTC
>TRBV18|TRBJ1-5|once|TRBD1
CASSLYRTGVESNQPQHF
TGTGCCAGCTCACTCTATAGGACAGGGGTTGAGAGCAATCAGCCCCAGCATTTT
>TRBV6-5|TRBJ1-1|once|TRBD1
CASSYGDSLAIF
TGTGCCAGCAGTTACGGGGACAGTCTAGCGATCTTT
>TRBV19|TRBJ1-5|few|TRBD1
CASSIETGNQPQHF
TGTGCCAGTAGTATAGAGACAGGGAATCAGCCCCAGCATTTT
>TRBV6-1|TRBJ1-6|NA|NA
CASSEFRVSDNSPLHF
TGTGCCAGCAGTGAATTTCGGGTTTCGGATAATTCACCCCTCCACTTT
>TRBV11-2|TRBJ1-6|once|TRBD1
CASSLRKDRGSPLHF
TGTGCCAGCAGCTTAAGAAAGGACAGGGGATCACCCCTCCACTTT
>TRBV19|TRBJ1-1|NA|NA
CASSVAWNTEAFF
TGTGCCAGTAGTGTCGCGTGGAACACTGAAGCTTTCTTT
>TRBV10-1|TRBJ1-2|NA|TRBD1
CASSPDRINYGYTF
TGCGCCAGCAGTCCGGACAGGATTAACTATGGCTACACCTTC
>TRBV6-1|TRBJ1-1|NA|NA
CASSEGRGRSEAFF
TGTGCCAGCAGTGAGGGGAGGGGAAGGTCTGAAGCTTTCTTT
>TRBV7-2|TRBJ1-1|NA|NA
CASSLKGVNTEAFF
TGTGCCAGCAGCTTAAAGGGGGTTAACACTGAAGCTTTCTTT
>TRBV6-5|TRBJ2-2|once|TRBD1
CASRDPGQGAGELFF
TGTGCCAGCAGAGACCCGGGACAGGGGGCCGGGGAGCTGTTTTTT
>TRBV25-1|TRBJ1-4|NA|NA
CASSESRPRKGEKLFF
TGTGCCAGCAGTGAATCTCGCCCGAGGAAAGGTGAAAAACTGTTTTTT
>TRBV19|TRBJ1-5|NA|TRBD1
CASSGTGPNQPQHF
TGTGCCAGCTCCGGGACAGGGCCCAATCAGCCCCAGCATTTT
>TRBV25-1|TRBJ1-3|NA|NA
CASSEGGLSSGNTIYF
TGTGCCAGCAGTGAAGGAGGGTTGAGCTCTGGAAACACCATATATTTT
>TRBV10-1|TRBJ1-1|NA|NA
CASSVNGATEAFF
TGCGCCAGCAGTGTGAATGGGGCCACTGAAGCTTTCTTT
>TRBV5-1|TRBJ1-2|NA|NA
CASSLPGGGYTF
TGCGCCAGCAGCTTGCCGGGAGGTGGCTACACCTTC
>TRBV18|TRBJ1-2|NA|NA
CASSPLDTLAHGYTF
TGTGCCAGCTCACCACTTGACACTTTGGCTCATGGCTACACCTTC
>TRBV9|TRBJ2-7|NA|NA
CASSVGGGPYEQYF
TGTGCCAGCAGCGTAGGGGGAGGTCCCTACGAGCAGTACTTC
>TRBV29-1|TRBJ2-3|NA|NA
CSVEGPPRDTQYF
TGCAGCGTTGAAGGACCACCTAGGGATACGCAGTATTTT
>TRBV3-1/TRBV3-2|TRBJ2-2|NA|NA
CASSQERGTLNTGELFF
TGTGCCAGCAGCCAAGAAAGAGGGACTTTGAACACCGGGGAGCTGTTTTTT
>TRBV25-1|TRBJ1-6|NA|NA
CASSESRGWGSYNSPLHF
TGTGCCAGCAGTGAATCTAGGGGATGGGGCTCCTATAATTCACCCCTCCACTTT
>TRBV11-2|TRBJ2-1|NA|TRBD1
CASSPGTGAQSSYNEQFF
TGTGCCAGCAGCCCCGGGACAGGGGCCCAATCTTCCTACAATGAGCAGTTCTTC
>TRBV19|TRBJ2-2|NA|TRBD2
CASRAGGNTGELFF
TGTGCCAGTAGGGCGGGGGGTAACACCGGGGAGCTGTTTTTT
>TRBV2|TRBJ1-6|NA|TRBD1
CASRDRGFLNSPLHF
TGTGCCAGCCGAGACAGGGGCTTCCTTAATTCACCCCTCCACTTT
>TRBV5-5|TRBJ2-2|NA|NA
CASSFGTGELFF
TGTGCCAGCAGCTTCGGCACCGGGGAGCTGTTTTTT
>TRBV30|TRBJ1-4|NA|NA
CAWSRGGANEKLFF
TGTGCCTGGAGTAGGGGGGGGGCTAATGAAAAACTGTTTTTT
>TRBV5-1|TRBJ1-2|NA|TRBD1
CASSLAGTAASNYGYTF
TGCGCCAGCAGCTTGGCCGGGACAGCCGCTTCTAACTATGGCTACACCTTC
>TRBV3-1/TRBV3-2|TRBJ2-7|once|NA
CASSQDIGATNPYEQYF
TGTGCCAGCAGCCAAGATATAGGGGCGACAAATCCCTACGAGCAGTACTTC
>TRBV6-5|TRBJ1-1|NA|TRBD1
CASSSGGAGGTEAFF
TGTGCCAGCAGTTCCGGCGGGGCAGGGGGCACTGAAGCTTTCTTT
>TRBV6-5|TRBJ1-1|NA|TRBD1
CASRRRQGNTEAFF
TGTGCCAGCAGACGACGACAGGGGAACACTGAAGCTTTCTTT
>TRBV19|TRBJ2-2|NA|NA
CASSPGVLVWELFF
TGTGCCAGTAGTCCCGGGGTTCTAGTTTGGGAGCTGTTTTTT
>TRBV5-6|TRBJ1-1|once|TRBD1
CASSSSDRGNTEAFF
TGTGCCAGCAGCTCATCAGACAGGGGGAACACTGAAGCTTTCTTT
>TRBV19|TRBJ1-5|NA|NA
CASSIPGQGSNQPQHF
TGTGCCAGTAGTATTCCCGGGCAGGGTAGCAATCAGCCCCAGCATTTT
>TRBV12-3/TRBV12-4|TRBJ1-6|once|NA
CASSPTETAPLHF
TGTGCCAGCAGTCCCACAGAGACGGCACCCCTCCACTTT
>TRBV7-2|TRBJ1-2|NA|NA
CASSPLLPGYGYTF
TGTGCCAGCAGCCCTCTCTTGCCCGGCTATGGCTACACCTTC
>TRBV7-2|TRBJ2-2|NA|NA
CASSFGMAATGELFF
TGTGCCAGCAGCTTCGGGATGGCTGCCACCGGGGAGCTGTTTTTT
>TRBV3-1/TRBV3-2|TRBJ1-6|NA|TRBD1
CASSQGQGTASPLHF
TGTGCCAGCAGCCAAGGTCAGGGGACAGCTTCACCCCTCCACTTT
>TRBV29-1|TRBJ1-2|once|TRBD1
CSVGTGVLYGYTF
TGCAGCGTCGGGACAGGGGTACTCTATGGCTACACCTTC
>TRBV7-9|TRBJ1-1|NA|NA
CASSFRLGEAFF
TGTGCCAGCAGCTTCCGACTCGGTGAAGCTTTCTTT
>TRBV2|TRBJ1-1|NA|TRBD1
CASRQDRGNTEAFF
TGTGCCAGCAGACAGGACAGGGGTAACACTGAAGCTTTCTTT
>TRBV3-1/TRBV3-2|TRBJ2-3|NA|NA
CASSQEGRLADTQYF
TGTGCCAGCAGCCAAGAAGGTCGGCTAGCGGATACGCAGTATTTT
>TRBV3-1/TRBV3-2|TRBJ2-3|NA|NA
CASSQGASRDTQYF
TGTGCCAGCAGCCAAGGCGCTAGTCGTGATACGCAGTATTTT
>TRBV9|TRBJ1-1|NA|TRBD1
CASSATGGELTEAFF
TGTGCCAGCAGCGCGACAGGGGGGGAACTCACTGAAGCTTTCTTT
>TRBV5-1|TRBJ1-3|once|NA
CASSLGQGDLSGNTIYF
TGCGCCAGCAGCTTGGGGCAGGGTGACCTCTCTGGAAACACCATATATTTT
>TRBV13|TRBJ1-1|NA|NA
CASSPRGGARNTEAFF
TGTGCCAGCAGCCCCCGAGGGGGGGCGAGGAACACTGAAGCTTTCTTT
>TRBV6-5|TRBJ2-3|NA|NA
CASNPSGGRKNTQYF
TGTGCCAGCAACCCTTCCGGGGGAAGGAAGAATACGCAGTATTTT
>TRBV5-1|TRBJ2-1|NA|NA
CASSASGRSDNEQFF
TGCGCCAGCAGCGCCAGCGGCAGGTCCGACAATGAGCAGTTCTTC
>TRBV27|TRBJ2-2|once|TRBD2
CASSDPGLAGITGELFF
TGTGCCAGCAGTGATCCGGGACTAGCGGGGATTACCGGGGAGCTGTTTTTT